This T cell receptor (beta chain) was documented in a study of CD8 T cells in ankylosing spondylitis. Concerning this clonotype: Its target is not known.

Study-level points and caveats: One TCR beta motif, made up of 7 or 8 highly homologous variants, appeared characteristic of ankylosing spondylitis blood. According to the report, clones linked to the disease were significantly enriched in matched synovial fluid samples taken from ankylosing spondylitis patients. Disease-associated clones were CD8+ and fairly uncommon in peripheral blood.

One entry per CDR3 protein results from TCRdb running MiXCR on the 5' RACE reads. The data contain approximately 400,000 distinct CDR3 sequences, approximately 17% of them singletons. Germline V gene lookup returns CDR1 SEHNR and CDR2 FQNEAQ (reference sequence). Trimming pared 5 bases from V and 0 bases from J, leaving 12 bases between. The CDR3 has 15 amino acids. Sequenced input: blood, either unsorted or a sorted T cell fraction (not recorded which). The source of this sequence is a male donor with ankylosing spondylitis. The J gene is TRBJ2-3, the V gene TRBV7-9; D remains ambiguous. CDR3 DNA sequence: TGTGCCAGCAGCCCTCTTCTCCACAGCACAGATACGCAGTATTTT. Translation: CASSPLLHSTDTQYF.